One sample yielded the 30 T cell receptor beta chains listed below, sequenced in a study of shared clonotypes between healthy human individuals. TCRdb keeps only in-frame clones here, not all; method: immunoSEQ multiplex PCR. The sample has approximately 460,000 clones, approximately 80% seen once. Source material: PBMCs. These receptors originate from a woman in her 40s in good health. Some clones in this sample may be carry-over from other donors' samples.

The table lists this clone with a few counts. The chain uses TRBV2 and TRBJ2-1; D perhaps matches TRBD2 (5 bases). Trimming shortened V by 2 bases and J by 14 bases, and 13 bases separated the two germline ends. The CDR3 contains 12 residues. Per germline, CDR1 SNHLY and CDR2 FYNNEI. CDR3 residues: CASSEREGREFF. The CDR3 nucleotides are TGTGCCAGCAGTGAACGGGAAGGACGCGAGTTCTTC.

The chain is built from TRBV30 and TRBJ1-1; D gene unclear. The CDR3 length is 13 residues. With 4 bases removed from V and 0 bases from J, the gap between germline ends came to 9 bases. CDR1 is GTSNPN, CDR2 SVGIG, per germline (reference sequence). CDR3 coding DNA: TGTGCCTGGACTGTCGCGATGAACACTGAAGCTTTCTTT. It translates to CAWTVAMNTEAFF.

This clone was seen only once. V usage is TRBV27 and J usage is TRBJ2-1; 7 bases align to TRBD2. CDR1 and CDR2 (germline): MNHEY, SMNVEV (reference sequence). This CDR3 has 15 residues. Trimming removed 3 bases from V and 2 bases from J; junction bases left unmatched: 4. CDR3 nucleotides: TGTGCCAGCAGTTTTCGACGGGAGGCCTACAATGAGCAGTTCTTC. Its protein is CASSFRREAYNEQFF.

This rearrangement joins TRBV6-5 to TRBJ2-7; D unresolved. Trimming pared 6 bases from V and 0 bases from J, leaving 12 bases between. CDR1 is MNHEY and CDR2 is SVGAGI in the germline V gene. The CDR3 runs 14 residues. As DNA, the CDR3 is TGTGCCAGCAGACCCACAATAAGCTCCTACGAGCAGTACTTC. Its protein product is CASRPTISSYEQYF.

The chain has TRBV5-1 and TRBJ2-1, with TRBD1 identical over 9 bases. Germline assignment: CDR1 SGHRS and CDR2 YFSETQ. V trimming: 0 bases; J trimming: 9 bases; junction bases outside the gene matches: 10. This CDR3 is 16 amino acids long. For the CDR3, the DNA is TGCGCCAGCAGCTTGGGGACCCGGACAGGGGTTACTGAGCAGTTCTTC. It translates to CASSLGTRTGVTEQFF.

This clone showed up just a few times. The chain uses TRBV7-9 and TRBJ1-2; a possible D gene is TRBD1 (5 bases). CDR3 size: 13 residues. Germline assignment: CDR1 SEHNR and CDR2 FQNEAQ (reference sequence). Trimming removed 5 bases at V and 9 bases at J, with 16 bases between. CDR3 protein: CASSRLGGLSYTF. CDR3 bases: TGTGCCAGCAGCCGCTTGGGGGGACTTAGCTACACCTTC.

The chain links TRBV6-5 to TRBJ2-2; possible D gene TRBD2, 6 bases. Trimming shortened V by 7 bases and J by 1 base, and 10 bases separated the two germline ends. This CDR3 is 14 amino acids long. Germline assignment: CDR1 MNHEY and CDR2 SVGAGI. In DNA, the CDR3 is TGTGCCAGCAAGACTAGTAGGAACACCGGGGAGCTGTTTTTT. This codes for CASKTSRNTGELFF.

The chain recombines TRBV4-1 with TRBJ2-7, with 10 bases that match TRBD1. The CDR3 runs 18 residues. CDR1 is MGHRA and CDR2 is YSYEKL in the germline V gene. V lost 3 bases, J lost 3 bases, and 14 bases stayed unmatched. The CDR3 protein is CASSQLTGGRDLRYEQYF. CDR3 coding DNA: TGCGCCAGCAGCCAGTTGACAGGGGGCAGGGATCTTCGCTACGAGCAGTACTTC.

J is TRBJ2-7 and V is TRBV6-6; TRBD1 matches 7 bases. This CDR3 comprises 14 residues. The V gene end was trimmed by 4 bases and the J gene end by 7 bases; junction bases not matched to a gene: 10. The germline V gene encodes CDR1 MNHNY and CDR2 SVGAGI (reference sequence). In DNA, the CDR3 is TGTGCCAGCAGTTCAACAGGGGCTGAGGGGGAGCAGTACTTC. It specifies CASSSTGAEGEQYF.

This sequence joins TRBV27 and TRBJ2-3, with 11 nucleotides matching TRBD2. Germline V CDR1 and CDR2: MNHEY, SMNVEV (reference sequence). V was clipped by 10 bases and J by 2 bases; unmatched bases: 8. The CDR3 has 15 residues. CDR3 sequence reads: CATLPGLAVTDTQYF. Here the CDR3 DNA reads TGTGCCACCCTACCGGGACTAGCGGTCACAGATACGCAGTATTTT.

Regarding this clone: The same CDR3 is also encoded by other DNA sequences in this sample. This chain joins TRBV7-3 and TRBJ1-1, with no clear D. Between the trimmed V and J ends, which lost 1 base and 1 base, there was a span of 4 bases. The CDR3 totals 13 residues. Per germline, CDR1 SGHTA and CDR2 FQGTGA. The CDR3 loop reads CASSLNRNTEAFF. The CDR3, as DNA: TGTGCCAGCAGCTTAAATCGGAACACTGAAGCTTTCTTT.

The V call is TRBV4-3, the J call TRBJ2-1, with 8 bases fitting TRBD1. The germline CDR1 and CDR2 sequences are LGHNA and YSLEER. This CDR3 spans 16 amino acids. V was clipped by 4 bases and J by 6 bases; unmatched bases: 11. The chain's CDR3 is CASSLMTGAAANEQFF. DNA of the CDR3: TGCGCCAGCAGCCTGATGACAGGGGCCGCCGCCAATGAGCAGTTCTTC.

This sequence joins TRBV7-2 and TRBJ1-2, with 9 bases fitting TRBD1. The J segment lost 5 bases and the V segment lost 4 bases, leaving 2 bases of the junction unmatched. Germline V gives CDR1 SGHTA, CDR2 FQGNSA. The CDR3 totals 13 residues. In DNA, the CDR3 is TGTGCCAGCAGCTCTGACAGGGGGTATGGCTACACCTTC. Translated, it gives CASSSDRGYGYTF.

The V and J genes are TRBV5-4 and TRBJ1-1; 7 bases match TRBD1. Trimming at V came to 0 bases and at J to 1 base, leaving 0 bases not matched to a gene. Germline V gene sequence: CDR1 SGHNT, CDR2 YYREEE (reference sequence). The CDR3 totals 14 residues. The CDR3 nucleotides are TGTGCCAGCAGCTTGGACAGGGGGAACACTGAAGCTTTCTTT. It yields the protein CASSLDRGNTEAFF.

This sequence joins TRBV19 and TRBJ1-1, with TRBD1 as a possible D gene (5 bases). V was shortened by 3 bases and J by 1 base, with 12 bases between the two germline ends. This CDR3 comprises 15 residues. The germline gives CDR1 LNHDA, CDR2 SQIVND (reference sequence). The CDR3 region is CASSMGLIKNTEAFF. In DNA form, the CDR3 reads TGTGCCAGTAGTATGGGACTGATAAAGAACACTGAAGCTTTCTTT.

The V gene is TRBV18, the J gene TRBJ1-3, with a possible D match to TRBD1 (5 bases). Germline loops: CDR1 KGHSH, CDR2 LQKENI. The V gene lost 6 bases and the J gene lost 7 bases, with 13 bases spanning the gap. The CDR3 totals 13 residues. The CDR3 coding sequence is TGTGCCAGCTCCTCCGGGACGAGGAACACCATATATTTT. This gives the protein CASSSGTRNTIYF.

The genes are TRBV30 and TRBJ1-2; 7 positions agree with TRBD1. The CDR3 has 11 residues. Germline values: CDR1 GTSNPN, CDR2 SVGIG (reference sequence). The V gene end was trimmed by 4 bases and the J gene end by 10 bases; junction bases not matched to a gene: 6. CDR3 sequence reads: CAWIRDSFYTF. In nucleotides, the CDR3 is TGTGCCTGGATACGGGACAGTTTCTACACCTTC.

In its sample, this clone was seen a few times. A read error is the likely source, as a far larger clone sits one nucleotide away. The chain is built from TRBV29-1 and TRBJ1-2, with D uncertain. CDR1 is SQVTM, CDR2 ANQGSEA, per germline. Trimming took off 7 bases at V and 0 bases at J, with 12 bases between the two ends. The CDR3 is 13 residues long. The CDR3 DNA is TGCAGCGAGGAAAAGGCAGCTAACTATGGCTACACCTTC. It codes for CSEEKAANYGYTF.

The sample holds a few counts of this clone. Being one base from a much bigger clone, this may be a read error. The rearrangement uses TRBV7-9 and TRBJ2-7; 10 positions match TRBD2. CDR3 length equals 14 residues. CDR1 is SEHNR and CDR2 is FQNEAQ in the germline V gene (reference sequence). CDR3 DNA sequence: TGTGCCAGCAGCCCAGGACTAGCGGAATACGGGCAGTACTTC. This gives the protein CASSPGLAEYGQYF.

V is TRBV10-3 and J is TRBJ1-5, with a possible D match to TRBD1 (5 bases). The CDR3 consists of 14 residues. The germline CDR1 and CDR2 sequences are ENHRY and SYGVKD. Trimming shortened V by 2 bases and J by 0 bases, and 5 bases separated the two germline ends. The CDR3 is CAISERGSNQPQHF. The CDR3 DNA follows: TGTGCCATCAGTGAGAGGGGTAGCAATCAGCCCCAGCATTTT.

This clone was seen a few times. A far more abundant clone sits one base away, making this likely a read error. This chain connects TRBV30 to TRBJ2-7; 7 bases line up with TRBD1. This CDR3 region has 12 residues. V lost 8 bases, J lost 3 bases, and 7 bases stayed unmatched. Germline V gene data show CDR1 as GTSNPN and CDR2 as SVGIG (reference sequence). CDR3 bases: TGTGCCCGGCATAACAGGGGCTACGAGCAGTACTTC. Translating it yields CARHNRGYEQYF.

The genes are TRBV15 and TRBJ1-4; 9 nucleotides match TRBD1. The CDR3 has 15 residues. After removal of 5 bases from V and 8 bases from J, the junction contained 9 bases not matched to a gene. CDR1 is LNHNV and CDR2 is YYDKDF in the germline V gene (reference sequence). This chain's CDR3 is CATSDPGQGWEKLFF. The CDR3 DNA is TGTGCCACCAGCGATCCGGGACAGGGCTGGGAAAAACTGTTTTTT.

Concerning this clone: With a far larger clone one base away, a read error is the likely cause. The J gene is TRBJ2-7, the V gene TRBV2; tentatively, D is TRBD1 or TRBD2 (5 bases each). The CDR3 is 12 amino acids. The germline V gene encodes CDR1 SNHLY and CDR2 FYNNEI. V shed 10 bases and J shed 5 bases, with 15 bases lying between them. The CDR3 loop reads CATRDQTHEQYF. For the CDR3, the DNA is TGTGCCACCCGGGACCAGACCCACGAGCAGTACTTC.

As DNA, the CDR3 is TGTGCCAGTAGTACAACCCAGGGTTCGGATCAGCCCCAGCATTTT. Its translation is CASSTTQGSDQPQHF. The chain combines TRBV19 with TRBJ1-5; perhaps TRBD1 as D (5 bases). Trimming took off 4 bases at V and 5 bases at J, with 15 bases between the two ends. There are 15 residues in the CDR3. CDR1 and CDR2 (germline): LNHDA, SQIVND (reference sequence).

The gene calls are TRBV5-5 and TRBJ1-1, with D possibly matching TRBD1 (5 bases). V lost 4 bases, J lost 1 base, and 14 bases lay in between. Germline-derived CDR1 and CDR2 are SGHKS and YYEKEE (reference sequence). CDR3 length equals 15 residues. The CDR3 sequence is CASSLGVGSNTEAFF. The CDR3 region has the DNA TGTGCCAGCAGCCTGGGGGTGGGATCGAACACTGAAGCTTTCTTT.

In nucleotides, the CDR3 is TGCGCCAGCAGCTCACGAGTGACTAGCGGGAGCGCAAGCTCCTACAATGAGCAGTTCTTC. Translating gives CASSSRVTSGSASSYNEQFF. This chain connects TRBV4-1 to TRBJ2-1; 12 bases fit TRBD2. Germline V lookup: CDR1 MGHRA, CDR2 YSYEKL. This CDR3 is 20 amino acids long. J lost 0 bases, V lost 5 bases, and 14 bases had no gene match.

The V and J genes are TRBV29-1 and TRBJ2-1, with D unclear. Per the germline V gene, CDR1 is SQVTM and CDR2 is ANQGSEA. The CDR3 sequence is 14 residues long. V lost 4 bases and J lost 1, with 11 bases in between. The CDR3 sequence is CSVATSSSYNEQFF. CDR3 bases: TGCAGCGTTGCTACTTCCAGTTCCTACAATGAGCAGTTCTTC.

A note on this clone: A read error is the likely source, as a far larger clone sits one nucleotide away. The rearrangement uses TRBV2 and TRBJ1-3; D unclear. The V and J ends lost 4 bases and 4 bases respectively, with 14 bases between them. The CDR3 is 15 residues long. From germline, CDR1 is SNHLY and CDR2 FYNNEI. The CDR3 here is CASSGGSRGGNTIYF. The CDR3 bases are TGTGCCAGCAGTGGTGGCAGTCGGGGAGGAAACACCATATATTTT.

The chain uses TRBV7-2 and TRBJ2-2; D call uncertain. V was trimmed by 0 bases and J by 6 bases, leaving 8 bases between them. This CDR3 region has 14 residues. Germline V lookup: CDR1 SGHTA, CDR2 FQGNSA. This CDR3 reads CASSLAGVSGELFF. The CDR3 nucleotides are TGTGCCAGCAGCTTAGCAGGCGTATCCGGGGAGCTGTTTTTT.

The chain recombines TRBV5-1 with TRBJ1-1, with D maybe TRBD1 (5 bases). CDR3 length: 15 amino acids. V lost 4 bases, J lost 4 bases, and 17 bases lay in between. Germline CDR1 SGHRS, CDR2 YFSETQ. The CDR3 coding sequence is TGCGCCAGCAGCCTGGAGGGGCCATCGTCCACTGAAGCTTTCTTT. Translated: CASSLEGPSSTEAFF.